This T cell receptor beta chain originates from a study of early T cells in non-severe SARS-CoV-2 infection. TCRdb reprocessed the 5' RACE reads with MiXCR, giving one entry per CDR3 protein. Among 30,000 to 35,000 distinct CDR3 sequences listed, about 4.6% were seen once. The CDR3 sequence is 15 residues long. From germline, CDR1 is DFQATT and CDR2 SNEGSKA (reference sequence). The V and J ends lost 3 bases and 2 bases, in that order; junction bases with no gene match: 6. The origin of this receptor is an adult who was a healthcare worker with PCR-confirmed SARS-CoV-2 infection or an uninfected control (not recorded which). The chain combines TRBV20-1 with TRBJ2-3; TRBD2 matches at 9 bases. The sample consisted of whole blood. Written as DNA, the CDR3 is TGCAGTGCTAGCCCTCCTAGCGGGGACACAGATACGCAGTATTTT. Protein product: CSASPPSGDTDTQYF.